The present T cell receptor beta chain was sequenced within a study of T-cell memory formation after mild COVID-19. With V trimmed by 4 bases and J by 14 bases, 7 bases remained unmatched. CDR3 length: 12 residues. Germline CDR1 DFQATT, CDR2 SNEGSKA (reference sequence). Overall study results and limits: Some SARS-CoV-2-responding clones were already detected in memory before infection.

About this clonotype: The antigen remains undetermined.

5'RACE primed from the constant segment yielded TCR alpha and TCR beta cDNA libraries bearing sample barcodes and UMIs. TCRdb reprocessed the 5' RACE reads with MiXCR, giving one entry per CDR3 protein. The table includes around 420,000 distinct CDR3 sequences, less than 25% detected once. The clonotype comes from an adult woman who had mild COVID-19 (a few samples of this study predate the infection). Cell type and time point are not known. The chain links TRBV20-1 to TRBJ2-1, with 11 positions matching TRBD2. The sequenced sample consisted of PBMCs or a T cell subset sorted from them (not recorded which). CDR3 DNA sequence: TGCAGTGCTATGATACTAGCGGGAGCGGAGTTCTTC. Encoded protein: CSAMILAGAEFF.